The 4 T cell receptor beta chains given below trace back to one sample, sequenced in a study of blood T cells in healthy people across ages. PCR was performed a second time for 7 to 11 cycles using a sample-barcoded 5' primer and a J-beta primer mix. MiXCR, run by TCRdb on the 5' RACE reads, gives a single entry per CDR3 protein. The sample lists around 2 million distinct CDR3 sequences; about 39% were seen once. Specimen: blood. The source of these receptors is a human donor in good health.

The rearrangement uses TRBV28 and TRBJ1-2; weak D call: TRBD1 (5 bases). V lost 5 bases, J lost 6 bases, and 16 bases lay in between. CDR1 MDHEN and CDR2 SYDVKM come from the germline V gene. The length of the CDR3 is 14 residues. CDR3 amino acids: CASSVTGDGDGYTF. CDR3 in DNA: TGTGCCAGCAGTGTAACCGGGGACGGGGATGGCTACACCTTC.

V and J are TRBV20-1 and TRBJ2-5; no firm D call. TRBJ2-7 explains the end of the DNA better; the J call may be wrong. This CDR3 has 11 residues. Per the germline V gene, CDR1 is DFQATT and CDR2 is SNEGSKA (reference sequence). The CDR3 region has the DNA TGCAGTGCGACCCTCAAATACGAGCAGTACTTC. Residues: CSATLKYEQYF.

The chain combines TRBV7-3 with TRBJ2-1; 9 positions agree with TRBD2. In germline, CDR1 is SGHTA, CDR2 FQGTGA. V shed 2 bases, J shed 3 bases, and the junction held 11 bases outside the gene matches. This CDR3 has 18 amino acids. CDR3 amino acids: CASSLGPAGGNDYNEQFF. The CDR3 bases are TGTGCCAGCAGCTTAGGGCCAGCGGGGGGAAACGACTACAATGAGCAGTTCTTC.

The genes are TRBV29-1 and TRBJ2-7, with 9 positions matching TRBD1. The CDR3 is 14 amino acids. Germline trimming cut 5 bases from V and 7 bases from J; bases unmatched to any gene: 12. The germline V gene encodes CDR1 SQVTM and CDR2 ANQGSEA. The CDR3 nucleotides read TGCAGCGTTCTATGGGACAGGGTCCTGGAGGAGCAGTACTTC. Its translation: CSVLWDRVLEEQYF.